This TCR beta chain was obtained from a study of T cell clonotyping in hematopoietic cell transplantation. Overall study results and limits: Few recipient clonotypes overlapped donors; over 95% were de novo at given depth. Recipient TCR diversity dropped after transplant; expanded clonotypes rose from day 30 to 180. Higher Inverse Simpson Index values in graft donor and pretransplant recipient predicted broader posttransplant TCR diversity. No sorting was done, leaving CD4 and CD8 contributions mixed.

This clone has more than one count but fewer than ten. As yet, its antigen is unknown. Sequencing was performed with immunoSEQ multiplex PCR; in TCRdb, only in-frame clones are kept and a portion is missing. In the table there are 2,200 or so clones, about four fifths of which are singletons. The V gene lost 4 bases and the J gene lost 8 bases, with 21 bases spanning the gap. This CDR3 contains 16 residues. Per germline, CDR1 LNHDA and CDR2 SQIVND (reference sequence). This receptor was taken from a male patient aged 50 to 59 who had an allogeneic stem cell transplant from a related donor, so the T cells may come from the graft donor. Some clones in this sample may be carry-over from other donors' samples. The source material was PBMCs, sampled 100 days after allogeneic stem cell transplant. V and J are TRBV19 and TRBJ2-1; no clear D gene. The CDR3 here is CASSKGSGVLTDEQFF. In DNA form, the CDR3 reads TGTGCCAGTAGTAAGGGTTCAGGAGTTCTAACCGATGAGCAGTTCTTC.